These 17 T cell receptor beta chains were all obtained from the same sample, sequenced in a study of blood T cell repertoires in COVID-19. Some clones are missing from TCRdb's copy, which holds only in-frame ones; the method was immunoSEQ multiplex PCR. The sample shows hundreds of thousands of clones, around nine tenths of them seen only once. Sequenced input: peripheral blood. Receptor source: a man aged 70-80 years with acute or convalescent COVID-19.

This CDR3 reads CASSEGQNNQPQHF. Written as DNA, the CDR3 is TGTGCCAGCAGTGAAGGACAGAATAATCAGCCCCAGCATTTT. J is TRBJ1-5 and V is TRBV2, with a weak D call TRBD1 (5 bases). Trimming cost V 1 base and J 4 bases, with 8 bases left between them. Per germline, CDR1 SNHLY and CDR2 FYNNEI. The CDR3 has 14 amino acids.

The chain joins TRBV27 to TRBJ1-1; TRBD1 might be the D (5 bases). Trimming left V 5 bases short and J 7 bases short, with 17 bases between. CDR3 size: 14 residues. CDR1 and CDR2 from the germline V gene are MNHEY and SMNVEV (reference sequence). CDR3 sequence reads: CASSHQGGRGEAFF. The CDR3 nucleotides read TGTGCCAGCAGTCATCAGGGAGGTCGTGGTGAAGCTTTCTTT.

The V gene is TRBV6-5, the J gene TRBJ2-7, with D possibly being TRBD1 (6 bases). The CDR3 contains 15 residues. Between the trimmed V and J ends, which lost 8 bases and 0 bases, there was a span of 17 bases. The germline gives CDR1 MNHEY, CDR2 SVGAGI. DNA for the CDR3: TGTGCCAGCCGGTGGGGGCAGGGGAGCTCCTACGAGCAGTACTTC. Protein sequence: CASRWGQGSSYEQYF.

This clone was detected once. The chain links TRBV28 to TRBJ1-2; D is possibly TRBD1 (6 bases). The CDR3 sequence is 15 residues long. The germline V gene encodes CDR1 MDHEN and CDR2 SYDVKM. Trimming shortened V by 5 bases and J by 0 bases, and 13 bases separated the two germline ends. CDR3 loop: CASSTGGTTNYGYTF. Here the CDR3 DNA reads TGTGCCAGCAGTACGGGGGGCACCACTAACTATGGCTACACCTTC.

This chain uses TRBV28 with TRBJ1-5; TRBD1 is a possible D gene (5 bases). Trimming removed 2 bases at V and 5 bases at J, with 10 bases between. The CDR3 runs to 14 residues. Per the germline V gene, CDR1 is MDHEN and CDR2 is SYDVKM. CDR3 protein: CASSLGLTDQPQHF. The DNA for the CDR3 is TGTGCCAGCAGTTTAGGTCTGACAGATCAGCCCCAGCATTTT.

This clone was observed once. The CDR3 region is CASSLNPAGGVDTQYF. DNA of the CDR3: TGTGCCAGCAGCTTAAATCCGGCGGGGGGCGTAGATACGCAGTATTTT. This chain connects TRBV7-2 to TRBJ2-3; 8 bases line up with TRBD2. The CDR3 is 16 residues long. Germline V gene data show CDR1 as SGHTA and CDR2 as FQGNSA. V lost 2 bases to trimming and J lost 5 bases; unmatched junction nucleotides: 9.

The J gene is TRBJ1-6, the V gene TRBV3-1 (or the pseudogene TRBV3-2); 9 bases are a match to TRBD1. Germline V lookup: CDR1 LGHDT, CDR2 YNNKEL (reference sequence). Trimming at V came to 2 bases and at J to 10 bases, leaving 6 bases not matched to a gene. This CDR3 has 15 residues. The CDR3 nucleotides read TGTGCCAGCAGCCAACAAACAGGGGGCGGGTCACCCCTCCACTTT. Protein: CASSQQTGGGSPLHF.

The CDR3 region is CASSQTGGAGNTIYF. In DNA, the CDR3 is TGTGCCAGCAGTCAGACAGGGGGTGCCGGAAACACCATATATTTT. The chain recombines TRBV7-3 with TRBJ1-3, with TRBD1 matching 9 bases. This CDR3 has 15 residues. From germline, CDR1 is SGHTA and CDR2 FQGTGA. J gave up 4 bases and V 6 bases, and 7 bases lay outside the gene matches.

This chain uses TRBV18 with TRBJ1-1, with D maybe TRBD1 (5 bases). The CDR3 is made up of 14 amino acids. From germline, CDR1 is KGHSH and CDR2 LQKENI. V shed 2 bases and J shed 6 bases, with 13 bases lying between them. The CDR3 coding sequence is TGTGCCAGCTCACCAAACGGTCAGGGCTCTGAAGCTTTCTTT. Translating gives CASSPNGQGSEAFF.

The chain employs TRBV6-1 and TRBJ2-7; 9 bases match TRBD1. Germline trimming cut 0 bases from V and 5 bases from J; bases unmatched to any gene: 8. Germline V gives CDR1 MNHNS, CDR2 SASEGT. This CDR3 has 16 amino acids. The CDR3 region has the DNA TGTGCCAGCAGTGAAGCGGGACAGGGCGGCTGGGACGAGCAGTACTTC. It yields the protein CASSEAGQGGWDEQYF.

This chain joins TRBV4-1 and TRBJ2-3, with 8 nucleotides matching TRBD2. This CDR3 region has 17 residues. Germline assignment: CDR1 MGHRA and CDR2 YSYEKL. The junction had 7 bases not matched to a gene; V was cut back by 2 bases and J by 0 bases. The CDR3 DNA reads TGCGCCAGCAGCCAACGGACTAGCTGGGAGAGCACAGATACGCAGTATTTT. This sequence encodes CASSQRTSWESTDTQYF.

CDR3 DNA: TGTGCCAGCAGCGCGGACAGTAGCAATCAGCCCCAGCATTTT. It translates to CASSADSSNQPQHF. This chain connects TRBV6-4 to TRBJ1-5, with D possibly TRBD1 on 6 matching bases. The CDR3 is 14 residues long. Germline CDR1 and CDR2: MRHNA and SNTAGT. V was trimmed by 6 bases and J by 0 bases, leaving 9 bases between them.

This clone was seen more than once but under ten times. This rearrangement joins TRBV10-3 to TRBJ2-3; D uncertain. Deletions cut 3 bases from V and 4 bases from J, with 5 bases between. This CDR3 spans 12 amino acids. The germline V gene encodes CDR1 ENHRY and CDR2 SYGVKD. The CDR3, as DNA: TGTGCCATCAGTGATCAGTCAGATACGCAGTATTTT. It specifies CAISDQSDTQYF.

The rearrangement links TRBV27 to TRBJ1-6; no clear D gene. The germline V gene encodes CDR1 MNHEY and CDR2 SMNVEV (reference sequence). The CDR3 runs 14 residues. Trimming took 4 bases from V and 1 from J, leaving 5 bases between them. DNA of the CDR3: TGTGCCAGCAGTTCGGGGTCCTATAATTCACCCCTCCACTTT. Protein product: CASSSGSYNSPLHF.

This clone was observed a handful of times. The chain recombines TRBV7-8 with TRBJ2-1; 11 bases map to TRBD2. V shed 5 bases, J shed 5 bases, and the junction held 8 bases outside the gene matches. This CDR3 has 16 residues. CDR1 is SGHVS, CDR2 FQNEAQ, per germline. The CDR3 loop is CASSLILAGANNEQFF. In DNA, the CDR3 is TGTGCCAGCAGCCTAATACTAGCGGGAGCAAACAATGAGCAGTTCTTC.

This clone has just a few counts. The CDR3 protein is CATSDTSAGSTDTQYF. CDR3 DNA: TGTGCCACCAGTGATACCTCAGCGGGGAGCACAGATACGCAGTATTTT. The rearrangement uses TRBV24-1 and TRBJ2-3; TRBD2 aligns across 7 bases. This CDR3 comprises 16 residues. Germline V gives CDR1 KGHDR, CDR2 SFDVKD. V dropped 3 bases and J dropped 0; count of bases not matched to a gene: 5.

V usage is TRBV4-2 and J usage is TRBJ2-3; no clear D gene. Germline CDR1 and CDR2: LGHNA and YNFKEQ. The CDR3 runs to 19 residues. Trimming pared 4 bases from V and 0 bases from J, leaving 23 bases between. The CDR3 sequence: CASSLPPADSPGSTDTQYF. The DNA for the CDR3 is TGTGCCAGCAGCCTCCCTCCCGCCGACTCCCCCGGGAGCACAGATACGCAGTATTTT.